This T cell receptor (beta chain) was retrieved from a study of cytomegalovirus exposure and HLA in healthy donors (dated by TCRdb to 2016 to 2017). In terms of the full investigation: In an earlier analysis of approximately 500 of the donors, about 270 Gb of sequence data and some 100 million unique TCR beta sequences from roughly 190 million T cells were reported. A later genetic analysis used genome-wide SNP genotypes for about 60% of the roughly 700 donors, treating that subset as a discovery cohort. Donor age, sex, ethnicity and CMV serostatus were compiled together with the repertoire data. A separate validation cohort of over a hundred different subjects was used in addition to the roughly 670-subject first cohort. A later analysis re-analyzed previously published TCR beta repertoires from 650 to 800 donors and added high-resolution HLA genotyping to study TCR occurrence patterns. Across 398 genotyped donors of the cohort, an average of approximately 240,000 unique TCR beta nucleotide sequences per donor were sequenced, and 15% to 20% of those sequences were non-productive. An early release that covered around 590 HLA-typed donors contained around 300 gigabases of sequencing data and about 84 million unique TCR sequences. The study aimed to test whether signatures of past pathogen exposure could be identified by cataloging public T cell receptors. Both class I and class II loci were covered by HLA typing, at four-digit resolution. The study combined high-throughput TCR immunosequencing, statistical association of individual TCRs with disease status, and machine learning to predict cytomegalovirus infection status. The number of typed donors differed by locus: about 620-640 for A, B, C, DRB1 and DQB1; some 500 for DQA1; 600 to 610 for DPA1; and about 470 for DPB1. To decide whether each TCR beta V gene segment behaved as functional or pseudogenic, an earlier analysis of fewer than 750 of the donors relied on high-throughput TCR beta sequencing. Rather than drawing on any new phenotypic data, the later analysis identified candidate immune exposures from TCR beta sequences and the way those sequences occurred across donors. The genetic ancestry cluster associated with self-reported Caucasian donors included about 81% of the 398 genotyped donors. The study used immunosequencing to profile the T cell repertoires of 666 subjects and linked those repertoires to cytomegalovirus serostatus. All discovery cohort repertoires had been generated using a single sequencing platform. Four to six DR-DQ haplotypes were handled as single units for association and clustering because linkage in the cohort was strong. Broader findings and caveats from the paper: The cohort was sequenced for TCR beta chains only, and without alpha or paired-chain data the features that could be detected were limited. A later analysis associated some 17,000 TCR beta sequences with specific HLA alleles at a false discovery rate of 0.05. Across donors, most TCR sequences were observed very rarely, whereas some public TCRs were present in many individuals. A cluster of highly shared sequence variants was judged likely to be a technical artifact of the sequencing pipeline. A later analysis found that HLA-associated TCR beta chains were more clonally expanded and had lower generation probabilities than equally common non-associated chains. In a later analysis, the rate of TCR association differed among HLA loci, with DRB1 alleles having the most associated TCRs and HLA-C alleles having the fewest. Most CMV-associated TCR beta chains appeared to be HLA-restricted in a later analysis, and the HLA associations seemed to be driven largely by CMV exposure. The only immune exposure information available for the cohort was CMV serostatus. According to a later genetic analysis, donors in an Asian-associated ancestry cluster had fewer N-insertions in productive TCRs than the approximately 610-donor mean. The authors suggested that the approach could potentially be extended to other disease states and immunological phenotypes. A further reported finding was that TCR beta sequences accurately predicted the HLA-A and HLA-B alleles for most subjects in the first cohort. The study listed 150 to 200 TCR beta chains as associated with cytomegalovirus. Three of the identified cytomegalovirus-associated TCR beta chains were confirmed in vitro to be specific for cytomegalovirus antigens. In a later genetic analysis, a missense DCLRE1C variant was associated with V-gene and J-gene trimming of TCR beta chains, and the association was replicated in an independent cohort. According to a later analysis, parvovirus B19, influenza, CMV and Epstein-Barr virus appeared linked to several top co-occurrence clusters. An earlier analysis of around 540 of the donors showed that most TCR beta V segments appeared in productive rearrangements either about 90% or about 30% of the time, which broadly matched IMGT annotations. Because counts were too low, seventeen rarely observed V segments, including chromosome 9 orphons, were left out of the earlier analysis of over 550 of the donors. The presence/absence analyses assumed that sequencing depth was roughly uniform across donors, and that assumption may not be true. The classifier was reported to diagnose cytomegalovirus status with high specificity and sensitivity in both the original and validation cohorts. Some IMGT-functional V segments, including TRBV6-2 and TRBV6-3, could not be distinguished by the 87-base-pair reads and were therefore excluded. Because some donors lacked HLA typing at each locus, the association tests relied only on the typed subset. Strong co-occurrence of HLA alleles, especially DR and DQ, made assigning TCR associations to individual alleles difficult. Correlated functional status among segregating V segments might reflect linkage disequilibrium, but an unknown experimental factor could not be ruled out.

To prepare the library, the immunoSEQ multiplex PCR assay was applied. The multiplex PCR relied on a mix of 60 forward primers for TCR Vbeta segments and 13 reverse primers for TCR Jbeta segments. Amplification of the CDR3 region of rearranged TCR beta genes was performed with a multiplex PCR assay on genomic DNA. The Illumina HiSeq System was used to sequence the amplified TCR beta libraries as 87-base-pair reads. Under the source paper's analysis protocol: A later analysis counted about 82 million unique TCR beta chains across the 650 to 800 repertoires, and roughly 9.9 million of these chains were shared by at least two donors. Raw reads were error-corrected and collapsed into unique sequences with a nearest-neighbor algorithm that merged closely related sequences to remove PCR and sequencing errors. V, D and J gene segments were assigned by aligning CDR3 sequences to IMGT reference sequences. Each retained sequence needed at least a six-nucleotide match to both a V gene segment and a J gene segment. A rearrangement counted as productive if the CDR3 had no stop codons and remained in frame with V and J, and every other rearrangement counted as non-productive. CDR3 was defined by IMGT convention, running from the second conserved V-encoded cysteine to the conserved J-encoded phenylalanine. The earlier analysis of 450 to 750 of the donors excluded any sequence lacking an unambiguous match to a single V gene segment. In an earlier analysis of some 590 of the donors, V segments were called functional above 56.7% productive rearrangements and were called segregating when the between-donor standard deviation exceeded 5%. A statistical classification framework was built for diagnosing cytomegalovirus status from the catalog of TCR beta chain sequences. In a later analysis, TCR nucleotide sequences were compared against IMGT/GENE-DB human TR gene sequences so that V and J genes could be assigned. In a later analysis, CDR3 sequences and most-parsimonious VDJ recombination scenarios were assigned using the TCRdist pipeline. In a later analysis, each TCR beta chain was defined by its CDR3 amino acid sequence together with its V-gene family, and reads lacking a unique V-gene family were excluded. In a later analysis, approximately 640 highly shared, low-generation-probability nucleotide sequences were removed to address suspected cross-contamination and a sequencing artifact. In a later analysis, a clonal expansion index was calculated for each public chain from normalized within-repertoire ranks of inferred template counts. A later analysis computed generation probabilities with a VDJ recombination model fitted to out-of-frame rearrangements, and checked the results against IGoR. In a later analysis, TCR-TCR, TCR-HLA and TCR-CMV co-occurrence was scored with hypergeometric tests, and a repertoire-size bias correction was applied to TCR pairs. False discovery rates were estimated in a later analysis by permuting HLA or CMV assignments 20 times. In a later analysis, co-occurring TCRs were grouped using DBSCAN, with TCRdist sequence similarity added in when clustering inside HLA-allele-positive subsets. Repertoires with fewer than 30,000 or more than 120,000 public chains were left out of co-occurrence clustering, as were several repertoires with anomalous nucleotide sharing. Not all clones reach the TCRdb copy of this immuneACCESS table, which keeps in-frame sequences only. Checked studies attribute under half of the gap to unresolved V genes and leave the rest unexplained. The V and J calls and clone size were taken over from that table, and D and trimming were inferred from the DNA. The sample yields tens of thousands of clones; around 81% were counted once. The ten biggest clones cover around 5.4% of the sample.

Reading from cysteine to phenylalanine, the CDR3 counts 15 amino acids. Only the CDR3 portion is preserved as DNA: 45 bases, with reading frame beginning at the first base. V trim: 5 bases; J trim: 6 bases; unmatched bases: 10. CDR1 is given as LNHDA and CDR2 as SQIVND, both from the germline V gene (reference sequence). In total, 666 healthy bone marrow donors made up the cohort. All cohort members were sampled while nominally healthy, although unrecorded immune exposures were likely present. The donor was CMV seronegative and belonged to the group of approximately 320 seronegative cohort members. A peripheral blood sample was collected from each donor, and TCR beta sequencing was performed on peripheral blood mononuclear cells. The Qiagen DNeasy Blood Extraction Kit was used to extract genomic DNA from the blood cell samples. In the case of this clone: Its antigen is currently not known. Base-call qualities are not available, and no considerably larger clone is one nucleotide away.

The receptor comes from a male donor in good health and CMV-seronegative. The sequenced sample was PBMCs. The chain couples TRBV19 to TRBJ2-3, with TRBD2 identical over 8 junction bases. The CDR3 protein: CASSSSGTRGDTQYF. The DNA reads TGTGCCAGTAGTTCATCCGGGACTAGAGGGGATACGCAGTATTTT.